These 2 T cell receptor beta chains came from one sample sequenced in a study of shared clonotypes between healthy human individuals. Sequencing was performed with immunoSEQ multiplex PCR; in TCRdb, only in-frame clones are kept and a portion is missing. The sample consists of hundreds of thousands of clones, 74% of them appearing once. The sample comprised memory CD4+ T cells sorted from blood. Subset specified: CD45RA-negative fraction. The receptors derive from a woman aged 30 to 39 in good health.

The chain is built from TRBV18 and TRBJ1-1; unclear D gene. In germline, CDR1 is KGHSH, CDR2 LQKENI. Trimming shortened V by 3 bases and J by 7 bases, and 9 bases separated the two germline ends. CDR3 length equals 12 residues. CDR3 sequence: CASSPWGGEAFF. The CDR3 DNA sequence: TGTGCCAGCTCACCCTGGGGAGGTGAAGCTTTCTTT.

The chain links TRBV30 to TRBJ1-1; D is ambiguous. Germline V CDR1 and CDR2: GTSNPN, SVGIG (reference sequence). The V end was cut by 3 bases, the J end by 6 bases, with 14 bases between. The CDR3 contains 13 residues. The DNA of the CDR3 is TGTGCCTGGAGGCCCTCGGCCGGGGCTGAAGCTTTCTTT. Its translation is CAWRPSAGAEAFF.